Described below is a single TCR beta chain sequence and its context. This sample stems from a study of blood T cells in healthy people across ages. A sample-barcoded 5' primer and a J-beta primer mix were used in a second PCR of about 6 to 11 cycles. TCRdb passed the 5' RACE reads through MiXCR, listing each CDR3 protein once. The sample contains roughly 1,100,000 distinct CDR3 sequences, 20% to 25% of which appear only once. The CDR3 sequence is 19 residues long. Germline CDR1 MNHEY, CDR2 SMNVEV (reference sequence). The germline V and J ends were trimmed by 2 bases and 8 bases, with 30 bases remaining between them. The same specimen was also included in a second study, on T cells of mothers and their children. This second study notes: Biologically related mothers and children overlapped slightly more than unrelated pairs, a non-significant difference.

The rearrangement joins TRBV27 to TRBJ1-2, with D perhaps matching TRBD1 (6 bases). The sample comprised blood. This receptor was taken from a girl under 10 years old in good health. The CDR3 reads CASSLGVGRRGHSFYGYTF. The CDR3 nucleotides read TGTGCCAGCAGTTTAGGAGTGGGGCGAAGGGGACATTCCTTTTACGGCTACACCTTC.